A selection of T cell receptor beta chains follows, all from one sample in a study of shared clonotypes between healthy human individuals. Method: immunoSEQ multiplex PCR; TCRdb's copy keeps in-frame clones and lacks some. The sample includes about 1.1 million clones, about 80% of them seen just once. The material sequenced was memory CD4+ T cells from PBMCs. These receptors were collected from a man younger than 30 in good health. Some clones in this sample may be carry-over from other donors' samples. Both conserved end residues are part of each CDR3. The order of the fields is CDR3 length, D gene, V gene, clone size, J gene, CDR3 DNA, CDR3 protein. The D gene is left open where the match is weak. Rows may omit the clone size; those that give it use once, few, many or a size class.

length: 14
D: NA
V: TRBV7-9
size: NA
J: TRBJ2-1
DNA: TGTGCCAGCAGCACGGGACTGAGCTACAATGAGCAGTTCTTC
CDR3: CASSTGLSYNEQFF

length: 17
D: NA
V: TRBV11-2
size: NA
J: TRBJ1-4
DNA: TGTGCCAGCAGCTTAGGGGCCTCACCAACAACTAATGAAAAACTGTTTTTT
CDR3: CASSLGASPTTNEKLFF

length: 14
D: TRBD2
V: TRBV29-1
size: NA
J: TRBJ2-1
DNA: TGCAGCGTTCGCCGAACTAGCGGGATGGGTGAGCAGTTCTTC
CDR3: CSVRRTSGMGEQFF

length: 16
D: NA
V: TRBV7-8
size: few
J: TRBJ2-3
DNA: TGTGCCAGCAGCTCTCAGGAGACAGCCTTCACAGATACGCAGTATTTT
CDR3: CASSSQETAFTDTQYF

length: 18
D: TRBD2
V: TRBV5-4
size: NA
J: TRBJ2-2
DNA: TGTGCCAGCACCCTCTCCGGGGGACTAGCGTTTAAGACCGGGGAGCTGTTTTTT
CDR3: CASTLSGGLAFKTGELFF

length: 15
D: NA
V: TRBV5-1
size: once
J: TRBJ1-1
DNA: TGCGCCAGCAGCTATTCGGGTCGCGGGAACACTGAAGCTTTCTTT
CDR3: CASSYSGRGNTEAFF

length: 18
D: TRBD1
V: TRBV9
size: NA
J: TRBJ2-6
DNA: TGTGCCAGCAGCGAAGGGGACAGAAAAAACTCTGGGGCCAACGTCCTGACTTTC
CDR3: CASSEGDRKNSGANVLTF

length: 14
D: NA
V: TRBV23-1
size: NA
J: TRBJ1-1
DNA: TGCGCCAGCAGTCAATCCCTGCAGGGAACTGAAGCTTTCTTT
CDR3: CASSQSLQGTEAFF

length: 14
D: NA
V: TRBV30
size: few
J: TRBJ1-5
DNA: TGTGCCTGGAGTAAGGGATTTAACAATCAGCCCCAGCATTTT
CDR3: CAWSKGFNNQPQHF

length: 11
D: NA
V: TRBV29-1
size: few
J: TRBJ2-5
DNA: TGCAGCGTCAAAGGCGGCGCTACGGGGTACTTC
CDR3: CSVKGGATGYF

length: 15
D: NA
V: TRBV27
size: NA
J: TRBJ1-1
DNA: TGTGCCAGCAGTCCCAGGGTATTCATGAACACTGAAGCTTTCTTT
CDR3: CASSPRVFMNTEAFF

length: 15
D: TRBD1
V: TRBV5-1
size: NA
J: TRBJ1-2
DNA: TGCGCCAGCAGCTTACTGGGACAGGGTAACTATGGCTACACCTTC
CDR3: CASSLLGQGNYGYTF

length: 15
D: NA
V: TRBV5-5
size: NA
J: TRBJ2-1
DNA: TGTGCCAGCAGCTTGGCACTAGCTTGGGGTGATGAGCAGTTCTTC
CDR3: CASSLALAWGDEQFF

length: 15
D: TRBD1
V: TRBV2
size: NA
J: TRBJ1-1
DNA: TGTGCCAGCAGCGGGACAGGGTCCCGGGGTGCTGAAGCTTTCTTT
CDR3: CASSGTGSRGAEAFF

length: 16
D: TRBD2
V: TRBV9
size: NA
J: TRBJ2-2
DNA: TGTGCCAGCAGCGTATCAAAGCGGGAGCCCACCGGGGAGCTGTTTTTT
CDR3: CASSVSKREPTGELFF

length: 13
D: NA
V: TRBV25-1
size: NA
J: TRBJ1-5
DNA: TGTGCCAGCAGTGAAAAAGGGTTTCAGCCCCAGCATTTT
CDR3: CASSEKGFQPQHF

length: 14
D: NA
V: TRBV11-3
size: few
J: TRBJ1-1
DNA: TGTGCCAGCAGCTTAGCCGGTGGGCGAACTGAAGCTTTCTTT
CDR3: CASSLAGGRTEAFF

length: 20
D: TRBD1
V: TRBV19
size: NA
J: TRBJ1-5
DNA: TGTGCCAGTAGTCCCAGACCCCGGGACAGGGGTGGCTATAGCAATCAGCCCCAGCATTTT
CDR3: CASSPRPRDRGGYSNQPQHF

length: 14
D: NA
V: TRBV7-8
size: NA
J: TRBJ1-5
DNA: TGTGCCAGCAGCTTGGGGGCGTCTCCTCGGCCCCAGCATTTT
CDR3: CASSLGASPRPQHF

length: 15
D: NA
V: TRBV6-1
size: NA
J: TRBJ1-1
DNA: TGTGCCAGCACGGCCTTCGGAGACATGAACACTGAAGCTTTCTTT
CDR3: CASTAFGDMNTEAFF

length: 16
D: TRBD1
V: TRBV6-5
size: NA
J: TRBJ2-7
DNA: TGTGCCAGCAGTTACGATTGGCAGGGGGCCTCCTACGAGCAGTACTTC
CDR3: CASSYDWQGASYEQYF

length: 15
D: TRBD2
V: TRBV7-1
size: NA
J: TRBJ2-1
DNA: TGTGCCAGCAGCTTAGCGGGTTTCTCCTACAATGAGCAGTTCTTC
CDR3: CASSLAGFSYNEQFF

length: 15
D: NA
V: TRBV18
size: NA
J: TRBJ1-1
DNA: TGTGCCAGCTCACCCCAAGGACAGCCGAACACTGAAGCTTTCTTT
CDR3: CASSPQGQPNTEAFF

length: 13
D: NA
V: TRBV28
size: NA
J: TRBJ2-7
DNA: TGTGCCAGCAGTTCGGGCAGCACCTACGAGCAGTACTTC
CDR3: CASSSGSTYEQYF

length: 14
D: NA
V: TRBV6-8
size: once
J: TRBJ1-5
DNA: TGTGCCAGCAGTTATAGGACAGAAAATCAGCCCCAGCATTTT
CDR3: CASSYRTENQPQHF

length: 11
D: TRBD2
V: TRBV10-3
size: NA
J: TRBJ2-1
DNA: TGTGCCATCCGGGGGGGGAATGAGCAGTTCTTC
CDR3: CAIRGGNEQFF

length: 13
D: NA
V: TRBV6-6
size: once
J: TRBJ2-1
DNA: TGTGCCAGCACCCCGAGTGGAGGGCTTGAGCAGTTCTTC
CDR3: CASTPSGGLEQFF

length: 14
D: NA
V: TRBV29-1
size: NA
J: TRBJ2-4
DNA: TGCAGCGTGAGGGGTACGGGAGCCAAAAACATTCAGTACTTC
CDR3: CSVRGTGAKNIQYF

length: 16
D: TRBD2
V: TRBV28
size: NA
J: TRBJ2-1
DNA: TGTGCCAGCAGTTTAGGGGCGGGAGGGCCGAACAATGAGCAGTTCTTC
CDR3: CASSLGAGGPNNEQFF

length: 15
D: NA
V: TRBV2
size: NA
J: TRBJ2-3
DNA: TGTGCCGTGCCCTCGGAGTTTTTCCGCACAGATACGCAGTATTTT
CDR3: CAVPSEFFRTDTQYF

length: 14
D: NA
V: TRBV5-1
size: NA
J: TRBJ2-2
DNA: TGCGCCAGCCACCTTACCCGGAACACCGGGGAGCTGTTTTTT
CDR3: CASHLTRNTGELFF

length: 15
D: NA
V: TRBV28
size: once
J: TRBJ2-7
DNA: TGTGCCAGCAGTTTTGGGGGTAGTAGGTCCTACGAGCAGTACTTC
CDR3: CASSFGGSRSYEQYF

length: 15
D: TRBD1
V: TRBV11-3
size: NA
J: TRBJ2-2
DNA: TGTGCCAGCAGCCCAGGGGGGACAGGGACCGGGGAGCTGTTTTTT
CDR3: CASSPGGTGTGELFF

length: 14
D: NA
V: TRBV7-2
size: NA
J: TRBJ2-6
DNA: TGTGCCAGCAGCCCCGCGGCTGGGGCCAACGTCCTGACTTTC
CDR3: CASSPAAGANVLTF

length: 13
D: TRBD2
V: TRBV7-9
size: NA
J: TRBJ2-1
DNA: TGTGCCAGCAGTTTAACGGGGGGCAATGAGCAGTTCTTC
CDR3: CASSLTGGNEQFF

length: 15
D: TRBD1
V: TRBV5-1
size: NA
J: TRBJ2-7
DNA: TGCGCCAGCAGCTCAGGGGACAGGAGAAGATACGAGCAGTACTTC
CDR3: CASSSGDRRRYEQYF